A single sample is the source of the 24 T cell receptor beta chains below, sequenced in a study of blood T cell repertoires in COVID-19. The assay was immunoSEQ multiplex PCR, and TCRdb's table has in-frame clones only and misses some. The sample consists of over 250,000 clones, 91% of them appearing once. The specimen sequenced was peripheral blood. These receptors all come from a person under 30 with COVID-19, enrolled during active disease.

The chain joins TRBV11-2 to TRBJ1-6, with TRBD1 matching 7 bases. V was pared by 0 bases and J by 4 bases, with 6 bases of the junction left unmatched. Germline V lookup: CDR1 SGHAT, CDR2 FQNNGV. CDR3 length: 17 residues. In nucleotides, the CDR3 is TGTGCCAGCAGCTTAGATCCACCGGGACAGTATAATTCACCCCTCCACTTT. As protein: CASSLDPPGQYNSPLHF. The complete variable domain, with remaining parts taken from reference TRBV11-2 and TRBJ1-6, reads EAGVAQSPRYKIIEKRQSVAFWCNPISGHATLYWYQQILGQGPKLLIQFQNNGVVDDSQLPKDRFSAERLKGVDSTLKIQPAKLEDSAVYLCASSLDPPGQYNSPLHFGNGTRLTVT.

The count of this clone is one. The J gene is TRBJ2-1, the V gene TRBV9; D may be TRBD1 (6 bases). V shed 0 bases and J shed 10 bases, with 17 bases lying between them. Germline V CDR1 and CDR2: SGDLS, YYNGEE. This CDR3 comprises 15 residues. The CDR3 spells CASSVAGTLLAEQFF. In DNA, the CDR3 is TGTGCCAGCAGCGTAGCCGGGACACTTCTTGCAGAGCAGTTCTTC.

This chain links TRBV5-1 with TRBJ2-1, with TRBD2 identical over 7 bases. J lost 7 bases, V lost 5 bases, and 6 bases had no gene match. The germline gives CDR1 SGHRS, CDR2 YFSETQ. The CDR3 totals 13 residues. The CDR3 DNA is TGCGCCAGCAGGCGAGCGGGAAATAATGAGCAGTTCTTC. Amino acids: CASRRAGNNEQFF.

V is TRBV7-8 and J is TRBJ1-4, with 7 bases that match TRBD1. From germline, CDR1 is SGHVS and CDR2 FQNEAQ. The length of the CDR3 is 16 residues. Losses at the gene ends were 4 bases for V and 1 base for J; bases not matched to a gene: 6. CDR3 nucleotides: TGTGCCAGCAGCTCTGACAGGGAAGGAACTAATGAAAAACTGTTTTTT. This gives the protein CASSSDREGTNEKLFF.

This sequence joins TRBV10-3 and TRBJ1-4; 7 nucleotides align to TRBD1. V trimming: 0 bases; J trimming: 7 bases; junction bases outside the gene matches: 14. The CDR3 is made up of 18 amino acids. CDR1 ENHRY and CDR2 SYGVKD come from the germline V gene. CDR3 DNA sequence: TGTGCCATCAGTGAGTCGTGGGACAGCCTTCGGATGGGTGAAAAACTGTTTTTT. Translating gives CAISESWDSLRMGEKLFF.

The chain joins TRBV14 to TRBJ2-1; 10 positions agree with TRBD2. This CDR3 has 17 amino acids. Germline V gene data show CDR1 as SGHDN and CDR2 as FVKESK. The trim removed 2 bases at V and 7 bases at J, leaving 11 bases unmatched. This CDR3 reads CASSQYALAGVGNEQFF. The CDR3 DNA follows: TGTGCCAGCAGCCAATATGCCCTAGCGGGAGTGGGAAATGAGCAGTTCTTC.

The chain joins TRBV7-3 to TRBJ2-3, with D maybe TRBD2 (6 bases). Deletions cut 5 bases from V and 3 bases from J, with 9 bases between. Germline-derived CDR1 and CDR2 are SGHTA and FQGTGA. The CDR3 covers 13 residues. The CDR3 sequence is CASSAGPTDTQYF. CDR3 sequence (DNA): TGTGCCAGCAGCGCGGGACCGACAGATACGCAGTATTTT.

The gene calls are TRBV7-9 and TRBJ2-5, with a possible D match to TRBD2 (5 bases). Trimming stripped 4 bases from V and 5 bases from J, with 14 bases between. The germline V gene encodes CDR1 SEHNR and CDR2 FQNEAQ (reference sequence). The CDR3 extends over 14 amino acids. The CDR3 loop reads CASSYRTFGETQYF. The CDR3 DNA is TGTGCCAGCAGCTACCGGACTTTCGGGGAGACCCAGTACTTC. The variable domain in full, completed from reference TRBV7-9 and TRBJ2-5, reads DTGVSQNPRHKITKRGQNVTFRCDPISEHNRLYWYRQTLGQGPEFLTYFQNEAQLEKSRLLSDRFSAERPKGSFSTLEIQRTEQGDSAMYLCASSYRTFGETQYFGPGTRLLVL.

The chain joins TRBV5-1 to TRBJ2-5, with D perhaps matching TRBD1 (6 bases). Germline values: CDR1 SGHRS, CDR2 YFSETQ. V lost 6 bases to trimming and J lost 3 bases, with 9 bases between them. This CDR3 region has 12 residues. The CDR3 sequence: CASTAGEETQYF. For the CDR3, the DNA is TGCGCCAGCACTGCAGGGGAAGAGACCCAGTACTTC.

A note on this clone: Mismatch with germline at one junction end may stem from a read error. The rearrangement links TRBV5-5 to TRBJ2-7; tentatively, D is TRBD2 (6 bases). Germline CDR1 SGHKS, CDR2 YYEKEE (reference sequence). The CDR3 contains 16 residues. CDR3: CASSPPHGGGSSEQYF. The CDR3 DNA is TGTGCCAGCAGCCCTCCTCACGGGGGTGGGTCCTCCGAGCAGTACTTC.

The chain combines TRBV9 with TRBJ2-2, with D maybe TRBD2 (6 bases). Germline V gives CDR1 SGDLS, CDR2 YYNGEE. V was pared by 2 bases and J by 2 bases, with 10 bases between. The CDR3 totals 15 residues. For the CDR3, the DNA is TGTGCCAGCAGCGTTATAGCGGTAAACACCGGGGAGCTGTTTTTT. Translation: CASSVIAVNTGELFF.

This chain links TRBV15 with TRBJ2-1; 7 nucleotides match TRBD1. The CDR3 runs to 13 residues. Germline trimming cut 5 bases from V and 7 bases from J; bases unmatched to any gene: 5. Germline values: CDR1 LNHNV, CDR2 YYDKDF (reference sequence). CDR3 sequence reads: CATSQDRVNEQFF. CDR3 coding DNA: TGTGCCACCAGCCAAGACAGGGTTAATGAGCAGTTCTTC.

This clone appeared a single time. The chain carries TRBV7-8 and TRBJ1-5; possibly TRBD1 for D (5 bases). This CDR3 has 14 amino acids. In germline, CDR1 is SGHVS, CDR2 FQNEAQ. Trimming cost V 2 bases and J 3 bases, with 8 bases left between them. The CDR3 loop reads CASSLKGANQPQHF. The CDR3 nucleotides read TGTGCCAGCAGCTTAAAAGGGGCCAATCAGCCCCAGCATTTT. The whole variable domain, remainder taken from reference TRBV7-8 and TRBJ1-5, is GAGVSQSPRYKVAKRGQDVALRCDPISGHVSLFWYQQALGQGPEFLTYFQNEAQLDKSGLPSDRFFAERPEGSVSTLKIQRTQQEDSAVYLCASSLKGANQPQHFGDGTRLSIL.

The chain combines TRBV7-9 with TRBJ2-1, with 8 bases identical to TRBD2. With 1 base clipped from V and 5 bases from J, the junction kept 10 bases outside the gene matches. Germline CDR1 reads SEHNR; CDR2 reads FQNEAQ (reference sequence). The CDR3 is 17 amino acids. CDR3 bases: TGTGCCAGCAGCTTAGATAGGGGTAGCGGGACGCACAATGAGCAGTTCTTC. Translation gives CASSLDRGSGTHNEQFF. Drawing the rest from reference TRBV7-9 and TRBJ2-1, the complete variable domain is DTGVSQNPRHKITKRGQNVTFRCDPISEHNRLYWYRQTLGQGPEFLTYFQNEAQLEKSRLLSDRFSAERPKGSFSTLEIQRTEQGDSAMYLCASSLDRGSGTHNEQFFGPGTRLTVL.

The rearrangement links TRBV6-5 to TRBJ2-3, with D possibly matching TRBD1 (6 bases). Germline V gives CDR1 MNHEY, CDR2 SVGAGI. The CDR3 is made up of 15 amino acids. The V end lost 6 bases, the J end lost 2 bases, and 15 bases lay between the germline ends. The CDR3 coding sequence is TGTGCCAGCAGCGAGCAACAGGGATCCACAGATACGCAGTATTTT. Translation: CASSEQQGSTDTQYF.

The chain has TRBV3-1 (or the pseudogene TRBV3-2) and TRBJ2-7, with 8 positions matching TRBD1. The V and J ends lost 0 bases and 3 bases, in that order; junction bases with no gene match: 4. CDR3 size: 15 residues. Germline assignment: CDR1 LGHDT and CDR2 YNNKEL (reference sequence). CDR3 residues: CASSQEGDRGYEQYF. CDR3 nucleotide sequence: TGTGCCAGCAGCCAAGAAGGCGACAGGGGCTACGAGCAGTACTTC.

This chain uses TRBV9 with TRBJ2-5; 11 nucleotides match TRBD2. This CDR3 region has 16 residues. CDR1 and CDR2 (germline): SGDLS, YYNGEE. Unmatched junction bases numbered 3, after V lost 2 bases and J lost 0 bases. CDR3 amino acids: CASSVGLAGDQETQYF. The CDR3 DNA reads as TGTGCCAGCAGCGTCGGACTAGCGGGCGACCAAGAGACCCAGTACTTC.

With respect to this clone: At the DNA level, this CDR3 is encoded by other sequences in the same sample as well. The J gene is TRBJ2-5, the V gene TRBV19, with 7 bases matching TRBD2. The J segment lost 5 bases and the V segment lost 5 bases, leaving 5 bases of the junction unmatched. In germline, CDR1 is LNHDA, CDR2 SQIVND (reference sequence). The CDR3 has 13 residues. CDR3 nucleotide sequence: TGTGCCAGTAGTTTACTTAGCGGGGAGACCCAGTACTTC. It encodes CASSLLSGETQYF.

The V and J genes are TRBV15 and TRBJ1-2; 9 nucleotides match TRBD1. With 5 bases clipped from V and 6 bases from J, the junction kept 7 bases outside the gene matches. CDR3 size: 14 residues. Germline values: CDR1 LNHNV, CDR2 YYDKDF (reference sequence). The CDR3 region is CATSGADRGHGYTF. The CDR3 DNA reads TGTGCCACCAGCGGCGCGGACAGGGGCCATGGCTACACCTTC.

The chain links TRBV7-9 to TRBJ1-2; no firm D call. V lost 3 bases to trimming and J lost 3 bases, with 5 bases between them. The CDR3 covers 12 residues. CDR1 SEHNR and CDR2 FQNEAQ come from the germline V gene (reference sequence). CDR3: CASSLSYYGYTF. For the CDR3, the DNA is TGTGCCAGCAGCTTGAGCTACTATGGCTACACCTTC.

The chain employs TRBV9 and TRBJ2-1; 15 bases agree with TRBD2. This CDR3 spans 16 amino acids. V was clipped by 3 bases and J by 7 bases; unmatched bases: 5. Germline V gene data show CDR1 as SGDLS and CDR2 as YYNGEE. The CDR3 region has the DNA TGTGCCAGCAGCGGGACTAGCGGGAGGGCCAGAAATGAGCAGTTCTTC. It encodes CASSGTSGRARNEQFF.

V usage is TRBV11-2 and J usage is TRBJ2-1, with TRBD1 matching over 9 bases. The CDR3 covers 16 residues. Trimming removed 4 bases from V and 7 bases from J; junction bases left unmatched: 11. CDR1 SGHAT and CDR2 FQNNGV come from the germline V gene. CDR3 sequence (DNA): TGTGCCAGCAGCTCCACAGGGGGCTCCATGGGGAATGAGCAGTTCTTC. This translates into CASSSTGGSMGNEQFF.

The chain couples TRBV3-1 (or the pseudogene TRBV3-2) to TRBJ1-2, with 8 bases fitting TRBD1. Trimming at V came to 0 bases and at J to 1 base, leaving 4 bases not matched to a gene. The germline CDR1 and CDR2 sequences are LGHDT and YNNKEL (reference sequence). The CDR3 extends over 16 amino acids. CDR3: CASSQDDRGHNYGYTF. The CDR3 DNA sequence: TGTGCCAGCAGCCAAGATGACAGGGGCCATAACTATGGCTACACCTTC.

The chain links TRBV6-5 to TRBJ1-5; D is uncertain. The V and J ends lost 7 bases and 2 bases respectively, with 12 bases between them. The CDR3 extends over 14 amino acids. Germline V gene data show CDR1 as MNHEY and CDR2 as SVGAGI. The CDR3 sequence: CASTNGLGNQPQHF. The CDR3 nucleotides read TGTGCCAGCACGAACGGTCTGGGCAATCAGCCCCAGCATTTT.